This T cell receptor (beta chain) was documented in a study of shared clonotypes between healthy human individuals. Study context: Each donor's CD4 naive and CD4 memory cells filled three plates apiece, CD8 naive two, and CD8 memory one.

As regards this clone: No antigen is known for it.

Naive CD8 cells, CD45RO-negative and positively selected for CCR7, excluded terminally differentiated effector memory CD45RA+ cells. Trimming left V 3 bases short and J 3 bases short, with 15 bases between. The CDR3 is 15 amino acids. Per germline, CDR1 SNHLY and CDR2 FYNNEI. Assay used: immunoSEQ multiplex PCR; TCRdb lists only in-frame clones, some missing. The sample lists around 2,000,000 clones; about 95% were seen once. General study points: A reduction in generation probabilities was seen for non-shared clonotypes relative to those shared by all four donors. Roughly 4.6% of naive CD4 clonotypes were common to a few donors.

The chain combines TRBV2 with TRBJ2-7, with unresolved D. This TCR was sampled from a man younger than 35 in good health. Sequencing was done on a sample of naive CD8+ T cells sorted from blood. CDR3 amino acids: CASSDGPSGSYEQYF. DNA of the CDR3: TGTGCCAGCAGTGATGGTCCTTCAGGCAGCTACGAGCAGTACTTC.